The 26 T cell receptor beta chains presented below share a single source sample, sequenced in a study of tumor-infiltrating lymphocytes in primary liver carcinoma. Germline DNA was extracted alongside blood RNA, which was obtained from unsorted whole blood. Constant-region priming of about 520 ng total RNA yielded TCR beta cDNA. Slightly modified ARM-PCR, run as three nested multiplex PCR rounds, produced the TCR beta libraries. The opening two PCR rounds, ten to eleven cycles each, paired TRBV1-TRBV30 forward primers with a C-beta reverse primer. TCRdb redid the calling of the multiplex PCR reads with MiXCR, one entry per CDR3 protein. The sample holds approximately 210,000 distinct CDR3 sequences, 65% seen once. The specimen was peripheral blood. The receptors shown here come from a woman between 55 and 75 years old with primary liver carcinoma and hepatitis B virus infection.

As to this clonotype: A read error may explain this, as a much larger clone is one base away. The rearrangement links TRBV7-9 to TRBJ1-1; D call uncertain. The CDR3 is 14 amino acids. Germline CDR1 SEHNR, CDR2 FQNEAQ (reference sequence). CDR3 amino acids: CAGSLSGLKAEAFF. The CDR3 DNA reads as TGTGCCGGCAGCTTATCTGGTCTGAAGGCTGAAGCTTTCTTT.

CDR3 amino acids: CASSLWRSETHFF. CDR3 nucleotides: TGCGCCAGCAGTCTTTGGCGTTCGGAGACCCACTTCTTC. V is TRBV10-2 and J is TRBJ2-1; D uncertain. V gave up 5 bases and J gave up 16 bases, with 21 bases separating them. CDR3 size: 13 residues. Germline-derived CDR1 and CDR2 are WSHSY and SAAADI.

About this clonotype: At one end the junction does not follow the germline gene, possibly because of a read error. The DNA for the CDR3 is TGTGCCAGCAGCGCATACATGGGGGGTTCCTACGAGCAGTGCTTC. Translated, it gives CASSAYMGGSYEQCF. The chain joins TRBV11-2 to TRBJ2-7; perhaps TRBD2 as D (6 bases). There are 15 residues in the CDR3. Germline-derived CDR1 and CDR2 are SGHAT and FQNNGV.

On this clonotype itself: A much bigger clone sits one base away, suggesting this may be a read error. This chain links TRBV12-3 or TRBV12-4 with TRBJ1-5; D uncertain. The J call may be mistaken, given a closer DNA end match to TRBJ2-3. This CDR3 has 14 residues. Written as DNA, the CDR3 is TGTGCCAGCAGTTTCCGGTTAACCAATCAGCCCCAGTATTTT. Amino acids: CASSFRLTNQPQYF.

This clonotype occurred many times. This sequence joins TRBV4-1 and TRBJ2-7; TRBD2 agrees at 7 bases. Germline loops: CDR1 MGHRA, CDR2 YSYEKL. J gave up 1 base and V 1 base, and 4 bases lay outside the gene matches. The CDR3 is made up of 15 amino acids. The CDR3, as DNA: TGCGCCAGCAGCCAAGCCCCGGGGGGATCCTACGAGCAGTACTTC. Protein sequence: CASSQAPGGSYEQYF.

J is TRBJ2-6 and V is TRBV7-8; TRBD1 matches at 7 bases. Germline V gene lookup returns CDR1 SGHVS and CDR2 FQNEAQ. This CDR3 region has 16 residues. The V gene end was trimmed by 7 bases and the J gene end by 4 bases; junction bases not matched to a gene: 10. The CDR3 nucleotides read TGTGCCAGCATCTTCGGGACAGTGTCAGGGGCCAACGTCCTGACTTTC. Amino acids: CASIFGTVSGANVLTF.

A remark on this clonotype: A much bigger clone sits one base away, suggesting this may be a read error. The chain couples TRBV6-1 to TRBJ2-1, with a tentative D call TRBD1 (6 bases). CDR3 length: 17 amino acids. CDR1 and CDR2 (germline): MNHNS, SASEGT. CDR3 loop: CASSERGQRIHSNEQLF. The CDR3 region has the DNA TGTGCCAGCAGCGAACGAGGACAGCGAATTCACTCCAATGAGCAGCTCTTC.

This clonotype was seen a handful of times. A junction end diverges from the germline sequence, so it may reflect a read error. This rearrangement joins TRBV12-3 or TRBV12-4 to TRBJ2-3; D not resolved. The CDR3 runs to 16 residues. CDR3 DNA sequence: TGTGCCAGCAATTTAAACTTAAACGGACCCTCAGATACGGAGTATTTT. This encodes CASNLNLNGPSDTEYF.

This clonotype has ten or more counts. The chain recombines TRBV6-5 with TRBJ2-2; a weak D match, TRBD2 (6 bases). CDR3 size: 15 residues. CDR1 is MNHEY, CDR2 SVGAGI, per germline. Trimming took off 0 bases at V and 2 bases at J, with 7 bases between the two ends. The CDR3 loop is CASSYSAGNTGELFF. CDR3 DNA sequence: TGTGCCAGCAGTTACTCGGCGGGAAACACCGGGGAGCTGTTTTTT.

The DNA of the CDR3 is TGTGCCGCCCAGCCGCGGCTGGCCTCCTACAATGAGCAGTTCTTC. Translating it yields CAAQPRLASYNEQFF. The V and J genes are TRBV4-2 and TRBJ2-1; D remains unclear. V was clipped by 11 bases and J by 0 bases, with 17 bases between them. The CDR3 runs 15 residues. Germline V lookup: CDR1 LGHNA, CDR2 YNFKEQ.

On this clonotype itself: It is unclear where the CDR3 begins or ends on the DNA, so no DNA is shown, and the CDR3 is as TCRdb lists it. The chain carries TRBV29-1 and TRBJ2-1; TRBD2 was called by the table and not checked on the DNA. A total of 14 residues make up the CDR3, ends included. The germline V gene encodes CDR1 SQVTM and CDR2 ANQGSEA. The CDR3 region is CSVGSGISPNERFF.

In this sample, this clonotype turned up a few times. One junction end disagrees with the germline gene, perhaps due to a read error. The chain couples TRBV5-4 to TRBJ2-3, with TRBD2 as a possible D gene (5 bases). From germline, CDR1 is SGHNT and CDR2 YYREEE (reference sequence). This CDR3 has 15 residues. CDR3 in DNA: TGTGCCAGCTTTCTGTGGGAGAGAGGCACAGATACGCGGTATTTT. This encodes CASFLWERGTDTRYF.

The table lists this clonotype with a count of one. J is TRBJ2-7 and V is TRBV11-2; D is perhaps TRBD2 (6 bases). The CDR3 consists of 15 residues. Germline CDR1 and CDR2: SGHAT and FQNNGV. Trimming took 11 bases from V and 2 from J, leaving 22 bases between them. The CDR3 sequence: CAFSLVSGGPYEQYF. The CDR3 DNA follows: TGTGCCTTCAGCTTAGTTAGCGGAGGACCCTACGAGCAGTACTTC. Drawing the rest from reference TRBV11-2 and TRBJ2-7, the complete variable domain is EAGVAQSPRYKIIEKRQSVAFWCNPISGHATLYWYQQILGQGPKLLIQFQNNGVVDDSQLPKDRFSAERLKGVDSTLKIQPAKLEDSAVYLCAFSLVSGGPYEQYFGPGTRLTVT.

The rearrangement joins TRBV11-2 to TRBJ2-3; the D gene is possibly TRBD2 (6 bases). Germline V gene lookup returns CDR1 SGHAT and CDR2 FQNNGV. Trimming shortened V by 8 bases and J by 4 bases, and 10 bases separated the two germline ends. This CDR3 has 12 residues. CDR3 in DNA: TGTGCCAGCGGCCGGGGGTCAGATACGCAGTATTTT. This translates into CASGRGSDTQYF. The full variable domain, its missing parts supplied by reference TRBV11-2 and TRBJ2-3, is EAGVAQSPRYKIIEKRQSVAFWCNPISGHATLYWYQQILGQGPKLLIQFQNNGVVDDSQLPKDRFSAERLKGVDSTLKIQPAKLEDSAVYLCASGRGSDTQYFGPGTRLTVL.

This clonotype was recorded a few times. The junction and the germline gene differ at one end; a read error may be behind it. The genes are TRBV11-2 and TRBJ2-5; D is possibly TRBD1 (5 bases). Germline V gene data show CDR1 as SGHAT and CDR2 as FQNNGV. The CDR3 loop spans 14 amino acids. The CDR3 region has the DNA TGTGCCAGCAGCCTTAAGACAGTACAAGAGACCCGGTATTTC. Protein product: CASSLKTVQETRYF.

For this clonotype: Given a much more abundant clone one base away, this may be a read error. The CDR3 DNA follows: TGTGCCAGCAGTCCGGGGGACAGGCAAAATCAGTCCCAGCATTTT. Translating gives CASSPGDRQNQSQHF. The chain is built from TRBV12-3 or TRBV12-4 and TRBJ1-5, with TRBD1 matching over 8 bases. The length of the CDR3 is 15 residues.

At least ten counts were recorded for this clonotype. This sequence joins TRBV29-1 and TRBJ2-2; D may be TRBD2 (7 bases). CDR1 is SQVTM, CDR2 ANQGSEA, per germline. Trimming took off 2 bases at V and 0 bases at J, with 10 bases between the two ends. This CDR3 is built from 15 residues. The CDR3 DNA is TGCAGCGTTGAATCGGGGGGCGCGAACACCGGGGAGCTGTTTTTT. Amino acid sequence: CSVESGGANTGELFF.

The chain is built from TRBV7-9 and TRBJ2-7; TRBD2 matches 12 bases. The CDR3 sequence is 18 residues long. V dropped 0 bases and J dropped 2; count of bases not matched to a gene: 8. CDR1 is SEHNR, CDR2 FQNEAQ, per germline (reference sequence). The CDR3 sequence: CASSLALAGGPLPYEQYF. As DNA, the CDR3 is TGTGCCAGCAGCTTAGCCCTAGCGGGAGGGCCTCTACCCTACGAGCAGTACTTC.

V usage is TRBV6-5 and J usage is TRBJ2-3; 10 bases fit TRBD1. V gave up 6 bases and J gave up 4 bases; unmatched junction bases: 7. CDR1 and CDR2 (germline): MNHEY, SVGAGI. The CDR3 contains 15 residues. Here the CDR3 DNA reads TGTGCCAGCAGCTTTGTGACAGGGGGCGCAGATACGCAGTATTTT. Protein sequence: CASSFVTGGADTQYF.

This sequence joins TRBV12-5 and TRBJ2-1; D unresolved. The CDR3 runs 12 residues. The germline V gene has CDR1 LGHNT and CDR2 FRNRAP. V lost 4 bases and J 11 bases, leaving 12 bases between the germline ends. This CDR3 reads CASGYYGNKQFF. For the CDR3, the DNA is TGTGCTAGTGGTTATTATGGGAATAAGCAGTTCTTC.

This clonotype was recorded a few times. One base away lies a much larger clone, so this may be a sequencing read error. The chain is built from TRBV12-5 and TRBJ2-1, with TRBD2 as a possible D gene (5 bases). The CDR3 is 15 residues long. CDR1 and CDR2 (germline): LGHNT, FRNRAP. The CDR3, as DNA: TGTACTAGTGGTTTGGGCACCCTCCCCGGACATGAGCAGTTCTTC. Encoded protein: CTSGLGTLPGHEQFF.

Concerning this clonotype: This likely comes from a read error, as the CDR3 has no conserved phenylalanine or tryptophan at its end. The J gene is TRBJ1-1, the V gene TRBV4-1, with 9 bases fitting TRBD1. CDR3 length equals 20 residues. Germline-derived CDR1 and CDR2 are MGHRA and YSYEKL. Trimming cost V 0 bases and J 7 bases; bases outside gene matches: 21. The CDR3 DNA follows: TGCGCCAGCAGCCAAGATCAGAGACAGGGGGGAACTGGGCCAGCACTTGAAGCTTTCTAT. Translation: CASSQDQRQGGTGPALEAFY.

This rearrangement joins TRBV5-8 to TRBJ2-5; the match to TRBD1 covers 9 bases. This CDR3 comprises 16 residues. Germline CDR1 and CDR2: SGHTS and YDEGEE. V trimming: 1 base; J trimming: 1 base; junction bases outside the gene matches: 5. Here the CDR3 reads CASSLFLDRGQETQYF. The CDR3 DNA sequence: TGTGCCAGCAGCTTGTTTTTGGACAGGGGCCAAGAGACCCAGTACTTC.

The table lists this clonotype with a few counts. CDR3 nucleotide sequence: TGTGCCAGCTTGAACAGGGAGGAAGTTGGGGAGCTGTTTTTT. It is translated as CASLNREEVGELFF. The chain links TRBV2 to TRBJ2-2; D may correspond to TRBD1 or TRBD2 (6 bases each). V was cut by 8 bases and J by 8 bases, with 18 bases left in between. CDR3 length equals 14 residues. Germline V lookup: CDR1 SNHLY, CDR2 FYNNEI.

V gene TRBV19 combines with J gene TRBJ1-6; D is unresolved. Germline CDR1 LNHDA, CDR2 SQIVND (reference sequence). This CDR3 spans 14 amino acids. The V and J ends lost 3 bases and 7 bases respectively, with 10 bases between them. DNA of the CDR3: TGTGCCAGTAGTATGGGTGGAGGGAATTCACCCCTCCACTTT. This gives the protein CASSMGGGNSPLHF. The entire variable domain, with the rest obtained from reference TRBV19 and TRBJ1-6, is as follows: DGGITQSPKYLFRKEGQNVTLSCEQNLNHDAMYWYRQDPGQGLRLIYYSQIVNDFQKGDIAEGYSVSREKKESFPLTVTSAQKNPTAFYLCASSMGGGNSPLHFGNGTRLTVT.

Regarding this clonotype: No conserved phenylalanine or tryptophan is present at the end of the CDR3, so a read error is the likely explanation. The J gene is TRBJ2-2, the V gene TRBV29-1; D gene unclear. Germline lookup yields CDR1 SQVTM and CDR2 ANQGSEA. V gave up 2 bases and J gave up 6 bases, with 10 bases separating them. The CDR3 spans 13 residues. The CDR3 nucleotides are TGCAGCGTTGAAAAGGGCTATGCCGGGGAGCTGTTTCTT. This gives the protein CSVEKGYAGELFL.